This T cell receptor (beta chain) was recovered during a study of T cells in Graves' hyperthyroidism and ophthalmopathy. General study results and limits: Most thyroid clonotypes expanded above 0.001 were also detected in blood.

This clonotype came up a few times. Its antigen is currently unknown. RNA transcripts gave rise to amplified TCR beta CDR3 regions. The HTBI primer set was used in a first-round RT-PCR of the TCR CDR3. TCRdb passed the multiplex PCR reads through MiXCR, listing each CDR3 protein once. The profile covers about 720,000 distinct CDR3 sequences, with roughly 17% appearing a single time and around 8% taken by the ten largest. Clinicians diagnosed patients from clinical symptoms, serum thyroxine and TRAb, thyroid ultrasound and orbital computed tomography. The CDR3 extends over 14 amino acids. Germline lookup yields CDR1 DFQATT and CDR2 SNEGSKA (reference sequence). The V and J ends lost 0 bases and 5 bases, in that order; junction bases with no gene match: 5.

Sequencing used blood. The clonotype comes from a man younger than 35 with Graves' hyperthyroidism. The gene calls are TRBV20-1 and TRBJ1-2; 8 nucleotides agree with TRBD1. CDR3 sequence reads: CSARDRGRTYGYTF. CDR3 in DNA: TGCAGTGCTAGAGACAGGGGGCGTACATATGGCTACACCTTC.